This TCR beta chain was documented in a study of identical twins. The V gene's germline CDR1 is ENHRY and CDR2 SYGVKD. The CDR3 sequence is 14 residues long. Trimming took 6 bases from V and 3 from J, leaving 12 bases between them. Study-level findings and limits: Excess sharing between twins was weaker in beta out-of-frame sequences. Out-of-frame alpha sequences common to twins exhibited a surplus of low generation probability.

TCRdb re-derived calls from the 5' RACE reads in MiXCR, one entry per CDR3 protein. The table records 15,000 to 20,000 distinct CDR3 sequences, roughly 71% of them present only once. Concerning this clonotype itself: The antigen remains undetermined.

Sequenced input: memory (CD45RO+) T cells sorted from blood. The source of this sequence is a woman aged 18-29 years in good health. This table probably holds off-target reads from a library built for another chain. The V call is TRBV10-3, the J call TRBJ2-1; TRBD2 might be the D (5 bases). CDR3 DNA sequence: TGTGCCATCAGGTATAGCGATGTCTACAATGAGCAGTTCTTC. It codes for CAIRYSDVYNEQFF.